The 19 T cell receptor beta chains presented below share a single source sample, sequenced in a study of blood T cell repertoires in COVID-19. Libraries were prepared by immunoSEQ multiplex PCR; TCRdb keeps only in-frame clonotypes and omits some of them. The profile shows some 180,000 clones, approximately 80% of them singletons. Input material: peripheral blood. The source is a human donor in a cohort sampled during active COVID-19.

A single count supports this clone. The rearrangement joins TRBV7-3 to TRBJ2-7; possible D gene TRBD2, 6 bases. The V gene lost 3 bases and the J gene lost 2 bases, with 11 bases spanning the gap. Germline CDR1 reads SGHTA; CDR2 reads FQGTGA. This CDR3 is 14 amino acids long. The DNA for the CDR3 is TGTGCCAGCAGCTTGATGGGGGGTCCCTACGAGCAGTACTTC. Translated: CASSLMGGPYEQYF.

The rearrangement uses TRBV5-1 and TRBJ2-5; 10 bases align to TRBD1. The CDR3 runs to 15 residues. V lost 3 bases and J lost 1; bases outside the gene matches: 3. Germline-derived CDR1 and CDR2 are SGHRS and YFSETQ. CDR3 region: CASSYGTGAQETQYF. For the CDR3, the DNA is TGCGCCAGCAGCTACGGGACAGGGGCCCAAGAGACCCAGTACTTC.

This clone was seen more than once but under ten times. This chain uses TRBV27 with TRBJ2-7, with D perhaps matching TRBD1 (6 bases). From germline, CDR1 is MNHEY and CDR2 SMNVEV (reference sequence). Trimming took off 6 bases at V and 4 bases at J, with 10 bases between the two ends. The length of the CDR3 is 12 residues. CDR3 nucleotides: TGTGCCAGCAGCTCCACAGGGTACGAGCAGTACTTC. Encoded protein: CASSSTGYEQYF.

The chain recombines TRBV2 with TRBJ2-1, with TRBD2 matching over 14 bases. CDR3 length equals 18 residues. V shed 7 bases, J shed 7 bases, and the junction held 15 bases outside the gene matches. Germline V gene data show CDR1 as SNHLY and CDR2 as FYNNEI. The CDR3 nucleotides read TGTGCCAGCACCTCAACGACTAGCGGGGGGGCGGGGAGAAATGAGCAGTTCTTC. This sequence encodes CASTSTTSGGAGRNEQFF. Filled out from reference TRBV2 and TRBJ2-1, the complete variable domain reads EPEVTQTPSHQVTQMGQEVILRCVPISNHLYFYWYRQILGQKVEFLVSFYNNEISEKSEIFDDQFSVERPDGSNFTLKIRSTKLEDSAMYFCASTSTTSGGAGRNEQFFGPGTRLTVL.

The CDR3 bases are TGTGCCAGCAGCCACAGCGGGGGGGACGAGACCCAGTACTTC. Protein: CASSHSGGDETQYF. The V and J genes are TRBV3-1 (or the pseudogene TRBV3-2) and TRBJ2-5, with 10 bases lining up with TRBD2. This CDR3 contains 14 residues. V shed 3 bases, J shed 5 bases, and the junction held 3 bases outside the gene matches. CDR1 is LGHDT and CDR2 is YNNKEL in the germline V gene (reference sequence).

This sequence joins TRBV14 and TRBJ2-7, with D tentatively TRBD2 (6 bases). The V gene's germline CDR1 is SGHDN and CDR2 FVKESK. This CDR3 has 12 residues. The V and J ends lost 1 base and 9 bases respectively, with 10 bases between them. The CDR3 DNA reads TGTGCCAGCAGCCAAGTCCGGGGGTGGCAGTACTTC. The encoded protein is CASSQVRGWQYF.

Here the CDR3 reads CASSLGGRASPLHF. The CDR3 DNA follows: TGTGCCAGCAGCTTAGGGGGCAGGGCTTCACCCCTCCACTTT. J is TRBJ1-6 and V is TRBV7-8, with D perhaps matching TRBD1 (5 bases). This CDR3 spans 14 amino acids. The V end lost 1 base, the J end lost 9 bases, and 10 bases lay between the germline ends. From germline, CDR1 is SGHVS and CDR2 FQNEAQ.

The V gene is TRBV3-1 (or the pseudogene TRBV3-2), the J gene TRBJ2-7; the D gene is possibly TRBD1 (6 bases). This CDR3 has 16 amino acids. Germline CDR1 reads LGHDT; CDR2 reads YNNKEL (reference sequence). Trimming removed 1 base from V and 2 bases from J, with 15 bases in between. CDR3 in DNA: TGTGCCAGCAGCCAAGGCCCGGGGACACCCACCTACGAGCAGTACTTC. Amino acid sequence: CASSQGPGTPTYEQYF.

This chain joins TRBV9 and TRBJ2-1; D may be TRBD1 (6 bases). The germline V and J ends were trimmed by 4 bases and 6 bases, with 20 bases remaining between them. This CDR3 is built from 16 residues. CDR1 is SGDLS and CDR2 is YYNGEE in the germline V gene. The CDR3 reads CASSSPGTRGPNEQFF. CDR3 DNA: TGTGCCAGCAGCTCCCCCGGGACACGTGGACCCAATGAGCAGTTCTTC.

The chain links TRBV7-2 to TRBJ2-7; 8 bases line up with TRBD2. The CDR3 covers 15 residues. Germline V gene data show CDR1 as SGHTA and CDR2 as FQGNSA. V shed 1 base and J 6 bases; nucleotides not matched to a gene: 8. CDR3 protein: CASSLGSGLVAEQYF. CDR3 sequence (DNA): TGTGCCAGCAGCTTAGGATCGGGACTAGTTGCCGAGCAGTACTTC.

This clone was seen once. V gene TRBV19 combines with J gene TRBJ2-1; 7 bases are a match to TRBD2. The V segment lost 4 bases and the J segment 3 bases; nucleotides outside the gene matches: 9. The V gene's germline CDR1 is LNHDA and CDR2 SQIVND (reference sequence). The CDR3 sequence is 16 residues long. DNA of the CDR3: TGTGCCAGTAGTACACCGACTAGCCTATTCTACAATGAGCAGTTCTTC. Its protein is CASSTPTSLFYNEQFF.

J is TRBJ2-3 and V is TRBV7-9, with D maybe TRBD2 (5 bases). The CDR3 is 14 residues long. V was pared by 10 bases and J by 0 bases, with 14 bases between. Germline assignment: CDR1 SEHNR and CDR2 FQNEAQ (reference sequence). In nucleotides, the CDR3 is TGTGCCACCGGGCGGCTAGCCAGCACAGATACGCAGTATTTT. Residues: CATGRLASTDTQYF. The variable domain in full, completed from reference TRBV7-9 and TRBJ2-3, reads DTGVSQNPRHKITKRGQNVTFRCDPISEHNRLYWYRQTLGQGPEFLTYFQNEAQLEKSRLLSDRFSAERPKGSFSTLEIQRTEQGDSAMYLCATGRLASTDTQYFGPGTRLTVL.

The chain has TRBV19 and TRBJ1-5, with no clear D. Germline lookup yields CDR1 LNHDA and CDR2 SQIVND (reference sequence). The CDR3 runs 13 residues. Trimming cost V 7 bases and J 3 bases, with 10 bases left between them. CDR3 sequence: CASKGRPNQPQHF. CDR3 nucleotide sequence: TGTGCCAGTAAAGGCAGGCCCAATCAGCCCCAGCATTTT. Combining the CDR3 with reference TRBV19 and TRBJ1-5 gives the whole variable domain DGGITQSPKYLFRKEGQNVTLSCEQNLNHDAMYWYRQDPGQGLRLIYYSQIVNDFQKGDIAEGYSVSREKKESFPLTVTSAQKNPTAFYLCASKGRPNQPQHFGDGTRLSIL.

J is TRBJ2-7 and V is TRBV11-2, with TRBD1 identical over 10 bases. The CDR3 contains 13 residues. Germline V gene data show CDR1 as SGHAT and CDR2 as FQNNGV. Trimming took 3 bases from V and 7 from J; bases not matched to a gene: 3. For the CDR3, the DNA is TGTGCCAGCAGCTTTGGGACAGGGGATGAGCAGTACTTC. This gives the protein CASSFGTGDEQYF.

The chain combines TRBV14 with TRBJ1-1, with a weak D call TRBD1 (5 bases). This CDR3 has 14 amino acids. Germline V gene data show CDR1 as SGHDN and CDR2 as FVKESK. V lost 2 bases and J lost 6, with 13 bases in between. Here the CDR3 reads CASSQTSAGAEAFF. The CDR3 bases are TGTGCCAGCAGCCAAACGTCAGCGGGGGCTGAAGCTTTCTTT.

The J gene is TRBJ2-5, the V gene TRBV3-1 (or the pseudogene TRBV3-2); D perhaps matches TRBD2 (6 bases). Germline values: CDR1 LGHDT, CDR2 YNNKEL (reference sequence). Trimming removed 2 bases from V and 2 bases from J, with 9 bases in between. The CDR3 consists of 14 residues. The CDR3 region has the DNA TGTGCCAGCAGCCAACCCGGGAGTCAAGAGACCCAGTACTTC. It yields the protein CASSQPGSQETQYF.

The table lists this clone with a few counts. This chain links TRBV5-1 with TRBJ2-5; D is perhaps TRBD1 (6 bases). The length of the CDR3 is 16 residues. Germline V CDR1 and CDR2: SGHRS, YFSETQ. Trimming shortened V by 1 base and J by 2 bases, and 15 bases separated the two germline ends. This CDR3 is CASSLTTGTRQETQYF. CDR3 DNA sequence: TGCGCCAGCAGCTTGACTACTGGGACAAGACAAGAGACCCAGTACTTC. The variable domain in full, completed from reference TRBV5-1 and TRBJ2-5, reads KAGVTQTPRYLIKTRGQQVTLSCSPISGHRSVSWYQQTPGQGLQFLFEYFSETQRNKGNFPGRFSGRQFSNSRSEMNVSTLELGDSALYLCASSLTTGTRQETQYFGPGTRLLVL.

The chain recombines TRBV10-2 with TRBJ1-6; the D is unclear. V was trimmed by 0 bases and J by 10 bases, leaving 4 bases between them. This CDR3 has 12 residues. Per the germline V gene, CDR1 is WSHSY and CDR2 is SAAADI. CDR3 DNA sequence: TGCGCCAGCAGTGAGTCTCGGTCACCCCTCCACTTT. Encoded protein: CASSESRSPLHF.

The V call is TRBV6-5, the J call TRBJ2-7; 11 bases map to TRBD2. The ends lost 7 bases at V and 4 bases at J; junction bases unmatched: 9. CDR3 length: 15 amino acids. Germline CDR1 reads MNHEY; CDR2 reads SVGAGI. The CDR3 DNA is TGTGCCAGCATCAAAACTAGCGGGGGTCTTTACGAGCAGTACTTC. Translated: CASIKTSGGLYEQYF.